This is a list of T cell receptor beta chains from one sample in a study of blood T cell repertoires in COVID-19. The repertoire was sequenced with immunoSEQ multiplex PCR; TCRdb's copy has only in-frame clones and lacks some. The sample has a few hundred thousand clones, roughly 90% seen once. The sample consisted of peripheral blood. Receptors originate from a woman in her 30s with active or convalescent COVID-19. Both conserved end residues are part of each CDR3. D genes are given only for firm matches. Clone size, where shown, is once, few, many, or a class for clones that have expanded.

j_gene: TRBJ1-5; abundance: -; d_gene: TRBD1; v_gene: TRBV28; CDR3aa: CASSFINLQGGGNQPQHF; CDR3nt: TGTGCCAGCAGTTTCATAAACCTTCAGGGGGGTGGGAATCAGCCCCAGCATTTT
j_gene: TRBJ1-1; abundance: -; d_gene: -; v_gene: TRBV6-1; CDR3aa: CASSEPEQLNTEAFF; CDR3nt: TGTGCCAGCAGTGAACCTGAACAATTGAACACTGAAGCTTTCTTT
j_gene: TRBJ1-6; abundance: few; d_gene: -; v_gene: TRBV30; CDR3aa: CAWSPGRGGSPLHF; CDR3nt: TGTGCCTGGAGTCCCGGCAGGGGAGGGTCACCCCTCCACTTT
j_gene: TRBJ2-3; abundance: -; d_gene: -; v_gene: TRBV5-1; CDR3aa: CASSTQGGIADTQYF; CDR3nt: TGCGCCAGCAGCACCCAGGGGGGAATCGCAGATACGCAGTATTTT
j_gene: TRBJ2-3; abundance: -; d_gene: TRBD1; v_gene: TRBV9; CDR3aa: CASSVGWDRYTDTQYF; CDR3nt: TGTGCCAGCAGCGTGGGCTGGGACAGGTACACAGATACGCAGTATTTT
j_gene: TRBJ2-1; abundance: -; d_gene: -; v_gene: TRBV7-9; CDR3aa: CASSSRQVELNEQFF; CDR3nt: TGTGCCAGCAGCTCGAGACAGGTCGAGTTAAATGAGCAGTTCTTC
j_gene: TRBJ1-3; abundance: -; d_gene: TRBD1; v_gene: TRBV28; CDR3aa: CASSPQGFHTIYF; CDR3nt: TGTGCCAGCAGTCCACAGGGGTTCCACACCATATATTTT
j_gene: TRBJ1-6; abundance: -; d_gene: -; v_gene: TRBV2; CDR3aa: CASSVVGDNSPLHF; CDR3nt: TGTGCCAGCAGTGTAGTGGGCGACAATTCACCCCTCCACTTT
j_gene: TRBJ2-5; abundance: -; d_gene: -; v_gene: TRBV30; CDR3aa: CAWRGAQETQYF; CDR3nt: TGTGCCTGGAGGGGGGCGCAGGAGACCCAGTACTTC
j_gene: TRBJ1-1; abundance: -; d_gene: -; v_gene: TRBV9; CDR3aa: CASSVAPETEAFF; CDR3nt: TGTGCCAGCAGCGTAGCCCCCGAGACTGAAGCTTTCTTT
j_gene: TRBJ2-7; abundance: -; d_gene: TRBD1; v_gene: TRBV5-8; CDR3aa: CASRLTGTYEQYF; CDR3nt: TGTGCCAGCAGACTGACAGGGACCTACGAGCAGTACTTC
j_gene: TRBJ1-2; abundance: once; d_gene: TRBD1; v_gene: TRBV28; CDR3aa: CASSAGQSPTAYGYTF; CDR3nt: TGTGCCAGCAGTGCGGGACAGAGCCCAACGGCCTATGGCTACACCTTC
j_gene: TRBJ2-5; abundance: -; d_gene: -; v_gene: TRBV25-1; CDR3aa: CASRCIGGYGETQYF; CDR3nt: TGTGCCAGCAGGTGTATCGGGGGATATGGGGAGACCCAGTACTTC
j_gene: TRBJ1-6; abundance: -; d_gene: -; v_gene: TRBV2; CDR3aa: CASNTQGGGNSPLHF; CDR3nt: TGTGCCAGCAATACACAGGGTGGTGGAAATTCACCCCTCCACTTT
j_gene: TRBJ1-5; abundance: -; d_gene: TRBD1; v_gene: TRBV6-5; CDR3aa: CASRGQGVGQPQHF; CDR3nt: TGTGCCAGCAGGGGACAGGGGGTCGGTCAGCCCCAGCATTTT
j_gene: TRBJ1-6; abundance: once; d_gene: -; v_gene: TRBV3-1/TRBV3-2; CDR3aa: CASSQDRLTVVRNSPLHF; CDR3nt: TGTGCCAGCAGCCAAGATCGTTTAACAGTAGTCCGCAATTCACCCCTCCACTTT
j_gene: TRBJ1-2; abundance: -; d_gene: TRBD1; v_gene: TRBV25-1; CDR3aa: CASSEATGTGVYGYTF; CDR3nt: TGTGCCAGCAGTGAGGCCACGGGGACAGGGGTCTATGGCTACACCTTC
j_gene: TRBJ2-3; abundance: -; d_gene: TRBD2; v_gene: TRBV4-1; CDR3aa: CASSQDGLAGEQYF; CDR3nt: TGCGCCAGCAGCCAAGATGGACTAGCGGGGGAGCAGTATTTT
j_gene: TRBJ2-3; abundance: -; d_gene: -; v_gene: TRBV7-2; CDR3aa: CASTPQGGRDTQYF; CDR3nt: TGTGCCAGCACCCCCCAGGGGGGCAGGGATACGCAGTATTTT
j_gene: TRBJ1-2; abundance: -; d_gene: TRBD1; v_gene: TRBV5-6; CDR3aa: CASSISDRVYGYTF; CDR3nt: TGTGCCAGCAGCATCTCCGACAGGGTCTATGGCTACACCTTC
j_gene: TRBJ2-3; abundance: -; d_gene: TRBD1; v_gene: TRBV24-1; CDR3aa: CATSDFGTGIEDTQYF; CDR3nt: TGTGCCACCAGTGATTTTGGGACAGGAATTGAAGATACGCAGTATTTT
j_gene: TRBJ2-7; abundance: few; d_gene: TRBD2; v_gene: TRBV29-1; CDR3aa: CSVRTSGGGEQYF; CDR3nt: TGCAGCGTTAGGACTAGCGGGGGAGGCGAGCAGTACTTC
j_gene: TRBJ1-1; abundance: -; d_gene: -; v_gene: TRBV6-5; CDR3aa: CASILDRGGEAFF; CDR3nt: TGTGCCAGCATCCTCGACAGAGGCGGTGAAGCTTTCTTT